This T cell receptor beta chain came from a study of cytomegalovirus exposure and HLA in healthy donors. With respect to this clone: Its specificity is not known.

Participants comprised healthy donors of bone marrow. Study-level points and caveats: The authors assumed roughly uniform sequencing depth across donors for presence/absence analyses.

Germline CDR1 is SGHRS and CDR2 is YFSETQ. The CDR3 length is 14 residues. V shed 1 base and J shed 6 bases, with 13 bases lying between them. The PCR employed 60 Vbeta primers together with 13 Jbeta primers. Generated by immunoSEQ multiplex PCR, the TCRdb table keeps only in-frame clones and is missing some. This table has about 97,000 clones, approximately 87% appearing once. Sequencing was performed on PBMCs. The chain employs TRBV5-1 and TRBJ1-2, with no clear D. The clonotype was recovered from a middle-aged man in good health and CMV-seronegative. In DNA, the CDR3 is TGCGCCAGCAGCTTGCCGGCCGACTTTGATGGCTACACCTTC. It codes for CASSLPADFDGYTF.